This T cell receptor beta chain appears in the sequencing data of a study of T cells after yellow fever vaccination. About the study: Each low-cell-number fraction was prepared by means of SMART-Seq v4 Ultra Low Input. Whole-study findings and limits: The study noted that FACS-sorted repertoires could contain abundant clonotypes contaminating from the bulk population.

In this sample, this clonotype turned up many times. Germline V gene data show CDR1 as KGHDR and CDR2 as SFDVKD. CDR3 length: 12 residues. With 9 bases removed from V and 4 bases from J, the gap between germline ends came to 8 bases. Generation of TCR cDNA used 5'RACE template switching (which added a universal primer site and UMIs). A single record per CDR3 protein comes from TCRdb applying MiXCR to the 5' RACE reads. The sample shows over 35,000 distinct CDR3 sequences, 5.5% to 7.5% of them seen only once. The clonotype comes from a man aged 30 to 45 who received the YFV17D yellow fever vaccine. The chain has TRBV24-1 and TRBJ2-2; D may be TRBD1 or TRBD2 (5 bases each). The sequences come from PBMCs, either bulk or a sorted T-cell subset (CD4+, CD8+, memory, or dextramer-sorted; not recorded which), collected 45 days after the yellow fever booster vaccination. CDR3 DNA: TGTGCCACCGCCGGGACCACCGGGGAGCTGTTTTTT. Translating it yields CATAGTTGELFF.